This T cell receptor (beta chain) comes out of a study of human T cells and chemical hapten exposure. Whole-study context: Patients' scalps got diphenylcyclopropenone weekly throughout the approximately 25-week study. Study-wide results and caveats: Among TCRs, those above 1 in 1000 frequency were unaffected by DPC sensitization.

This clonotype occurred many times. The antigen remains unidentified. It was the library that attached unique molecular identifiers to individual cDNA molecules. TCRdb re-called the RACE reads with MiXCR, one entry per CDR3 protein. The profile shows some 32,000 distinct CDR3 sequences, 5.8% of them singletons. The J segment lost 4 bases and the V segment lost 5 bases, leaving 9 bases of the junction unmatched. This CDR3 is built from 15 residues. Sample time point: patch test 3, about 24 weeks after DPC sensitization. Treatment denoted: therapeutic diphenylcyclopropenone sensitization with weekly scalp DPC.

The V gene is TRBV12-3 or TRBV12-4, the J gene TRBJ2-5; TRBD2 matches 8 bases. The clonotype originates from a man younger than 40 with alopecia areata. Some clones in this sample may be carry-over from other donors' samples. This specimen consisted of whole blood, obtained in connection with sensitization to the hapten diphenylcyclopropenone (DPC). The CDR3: CASSPHTSGGETQYF. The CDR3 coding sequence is TGTGCCAGCAGTCCCCACACTAGCGGAGGAGAGACCCAGTACTTC.